A single sample gave rise to the 5 T cell receptor beta chains below, sequenced in a study of cytomegalovirus exposure and HLA in healthy donors. 13 Jbeta primers and 60 Vbeta primers were used for the PCR. Generated by immunoSEQ multiplex PCR, the TCRdb table keeps only in-frame clones and is missing some. The sample totals around 100,000 clones; its top ten clones hold roughly 3.7%. Sequencing was performed on PBMCs. The source is a man aged 25 to 40 in good health and CMV-seronegative.

The rearrangement uses TRBV7-3 and TRBJ2-5; TRBD1 aligns across 9 bases. CDR3 length: 13 residues. V lost 6 bases and J lost 5; bases outside the gene matches: 4. Germline-derived CDR1 and CDR2 are SGHTA and FQGTGA. For the CDR3, the DNA is TGTGCCAGCAGTAATGGACAGGGGGAGACCCAGTACTTC. It codes for CASSNGQGETQYF.

The V and J genes are TRBV7-2 and TRBJ1-5; no definite D call. Trimming removed 0 bases at V and 3 bases at J, with 9 bases between. The CDR3 spans 15 residues. From germline, CDR1 is SGHTA and CDR2 FQGNSA. The CDR3 loop reads CASSLAPGVNQPQHF. The CDR3 DNA sequence: TGTGCCAGCAGCTTAGCACCCGGGGTCAATCAGCCCCAGCATTTT.

A note on this clone: The germline gene is not matched at one end of the junction; a read error may be the cause. V is TRBV9 and J is TRBJ1-3; D possibly corresponds to TRBD1 (5 bases). The CDR3 runs 15 residues. In germline, CDR1 is SGDLS, CDR2 YYNGEE. This CDR3 is CASSVEGATGNTTYF. In DNA, the CDR3 is TGTGCCAGCAGCGTAGAAGGGGCGACTGGAAACACCACATATTTT.

The gene calls are TRBV5-4 and TRBJ2-1; TRBD2 matches at 9 bases. The germline V gene has CDR1 SGHNT and CDR2 YYREEE (reference sequence). This CDR3 spans 16 amino acids. Germline trimming cut 0 bases from V and 4 bases from J; bases unmatched to any gene: 5. CDR3 loop: CASSLGGGGDYNEQFF. DNA for the CDR3: TGTGCCAGCAGCTTGGGTGGCGGGGGGGATTACAATGAGCAGTTCTTC.

This rearrangement joins TRBV7-9 to TRBJ2-5; TRBD2 matches 7 bases. With V trimmed by 6 bases and J by 1 base, 5 bases remained unmatched. Germline-derived CDR1 and CDR2 are SEHNR and FQNEAQ (reference sequence). CDR3 length: 14 residues. CDR3: CASSSLATQETQYF. As DNA, the CDR3 is TGTGCCAGCAGTTCACTAGCGACCCAAGAGACCCAGTACTTC.